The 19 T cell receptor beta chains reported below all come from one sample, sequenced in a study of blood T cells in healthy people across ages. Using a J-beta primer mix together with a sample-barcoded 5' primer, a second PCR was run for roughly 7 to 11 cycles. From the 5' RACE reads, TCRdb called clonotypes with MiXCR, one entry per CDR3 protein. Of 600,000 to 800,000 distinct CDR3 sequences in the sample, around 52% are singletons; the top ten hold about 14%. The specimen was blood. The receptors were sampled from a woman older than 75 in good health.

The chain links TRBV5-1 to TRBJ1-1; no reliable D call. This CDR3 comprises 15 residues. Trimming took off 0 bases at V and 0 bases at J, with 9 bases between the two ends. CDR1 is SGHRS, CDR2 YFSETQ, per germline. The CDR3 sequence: CASSLEAVLNTEAFF. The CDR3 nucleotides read TGCGCCAGCAGCTTGGAAGCCGTATTGAACACTGAAGCTTTCTTT.

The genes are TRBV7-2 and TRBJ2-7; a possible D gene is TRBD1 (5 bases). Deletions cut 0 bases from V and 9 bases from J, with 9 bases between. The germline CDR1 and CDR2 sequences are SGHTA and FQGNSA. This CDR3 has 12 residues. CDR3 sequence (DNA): TGTGCCAGCAGCTTAGCCTGGGGCGGGCAGTACTTC. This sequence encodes CASSLAWGGQYF.

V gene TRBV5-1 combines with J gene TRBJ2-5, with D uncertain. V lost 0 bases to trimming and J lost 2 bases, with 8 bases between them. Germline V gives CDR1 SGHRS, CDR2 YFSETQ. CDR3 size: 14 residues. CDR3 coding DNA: TGCGCCAGCAGCTTGGGGAGCAGGCAAGAGACCCAGTACTTC. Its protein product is CASSLGSRQETQYF.

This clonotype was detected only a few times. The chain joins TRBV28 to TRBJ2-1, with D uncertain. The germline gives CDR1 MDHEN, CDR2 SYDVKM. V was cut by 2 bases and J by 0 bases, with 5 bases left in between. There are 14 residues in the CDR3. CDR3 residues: CASSLSPSYNEQFF. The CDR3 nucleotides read TGTGCCAGCAGTTTAAGTCCCTCCTACAATGAGCAGTTCTTC.

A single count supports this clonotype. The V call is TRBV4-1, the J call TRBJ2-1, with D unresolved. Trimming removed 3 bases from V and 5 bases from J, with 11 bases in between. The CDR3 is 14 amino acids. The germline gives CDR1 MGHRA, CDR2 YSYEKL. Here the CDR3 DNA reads TGCGCCAGCAGCCATCCCCTGGGCGACAATGAGCAGTTCTTC. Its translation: CASSHPLGDNEQFF.

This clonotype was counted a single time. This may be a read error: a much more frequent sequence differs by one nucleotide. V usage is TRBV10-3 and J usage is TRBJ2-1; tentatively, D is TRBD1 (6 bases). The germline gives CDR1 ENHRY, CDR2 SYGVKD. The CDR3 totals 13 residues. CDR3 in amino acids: CAIGTSIYNVQFF. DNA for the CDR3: TGTGCCATCGGGACATCCATCTACAATGTGCAGTTCTTC.

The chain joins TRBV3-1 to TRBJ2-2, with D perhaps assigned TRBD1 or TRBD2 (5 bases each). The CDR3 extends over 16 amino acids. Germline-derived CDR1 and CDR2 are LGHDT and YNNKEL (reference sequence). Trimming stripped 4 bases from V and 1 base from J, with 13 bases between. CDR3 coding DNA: TGTGCCAGCAGCCCATCGGGACCTCTGAACACCGGGGAGCTGTTTTTT. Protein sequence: CASSPSGPLNTGELFF.

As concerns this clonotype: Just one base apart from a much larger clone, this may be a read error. CDR3 sequence reads: CASRGASAYTEQFF. The CDR3 DNA is TGTGCCAGCAGGGGGGCTAGCGCTTACACTGAGCAGTTCTTC. This chain joins TRBV7-3 and TRBJ2-1, with D perhaps being TRBD1 or TRBD2 (6 bases each). In germline, CDR1 is SGHTA, CDR2 FQGTGA. There are 14 residues in the CDR3.

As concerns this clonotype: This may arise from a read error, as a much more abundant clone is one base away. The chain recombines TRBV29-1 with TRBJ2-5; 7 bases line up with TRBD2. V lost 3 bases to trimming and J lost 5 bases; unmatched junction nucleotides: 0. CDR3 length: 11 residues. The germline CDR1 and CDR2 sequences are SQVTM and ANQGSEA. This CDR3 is CSVDGGETQYF. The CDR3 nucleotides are TGCAGCGTTGACGGGGGGGAGACCCAGTACTTC.

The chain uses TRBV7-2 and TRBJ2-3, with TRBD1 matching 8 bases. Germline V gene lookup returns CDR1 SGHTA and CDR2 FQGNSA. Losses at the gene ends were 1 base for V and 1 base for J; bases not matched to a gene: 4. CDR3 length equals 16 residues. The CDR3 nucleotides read TGTGCCAGCAGCTTAGAGGCAGGGGGCCGCACAGATACGCAGTATTTT. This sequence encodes CASSLEAGGRTDTQYF.

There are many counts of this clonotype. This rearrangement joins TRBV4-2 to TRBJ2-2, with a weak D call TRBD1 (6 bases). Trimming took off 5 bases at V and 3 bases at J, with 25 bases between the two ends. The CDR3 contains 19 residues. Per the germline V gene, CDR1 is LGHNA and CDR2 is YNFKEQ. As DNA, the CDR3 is TGTGCCAGCAGCTCCGACCTCGGACAGTCCCCTATTTACACCGGGGAGCTGTTTTTT. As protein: CASSSDLGQSPIYTGELFF.

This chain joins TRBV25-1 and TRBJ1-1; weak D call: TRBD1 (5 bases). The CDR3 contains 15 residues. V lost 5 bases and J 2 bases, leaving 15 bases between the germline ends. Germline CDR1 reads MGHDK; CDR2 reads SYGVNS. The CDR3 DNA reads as TGTGCCAGCAGTCCTCATGGACGGGACAACACTGAAGCTTTCTTT. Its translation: CASSPHGRDNTEAFF. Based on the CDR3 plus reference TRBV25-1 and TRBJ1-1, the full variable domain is EADIYQTPRYLVIGTGKKITLECSQTMGHDKMYWYQQDPGMELHLIHYSYGVNSTEKGDLSSESTVSRIRTEHFPLTLESARPSHTSQYLCASSPHGRDNTEAFFGQGTRLTVV.

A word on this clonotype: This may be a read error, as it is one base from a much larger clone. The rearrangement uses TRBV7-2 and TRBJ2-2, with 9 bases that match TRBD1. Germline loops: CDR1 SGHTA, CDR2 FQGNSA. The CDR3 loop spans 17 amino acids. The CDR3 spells CASSLVPGQGNTRELFF. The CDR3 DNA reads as TGTGCCAGCAGCTTAGTTCCCGGACAGGGGAACACCAGGGAGCTGTTTTTT.

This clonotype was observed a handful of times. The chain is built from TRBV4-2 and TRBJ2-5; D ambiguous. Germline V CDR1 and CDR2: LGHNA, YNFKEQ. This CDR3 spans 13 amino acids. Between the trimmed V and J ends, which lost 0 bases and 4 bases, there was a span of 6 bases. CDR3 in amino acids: CASSQDRRETQYF. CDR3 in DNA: TGTGCCAGCAGCCAAGATCGTAGAGAGACCCAGTACTTC.

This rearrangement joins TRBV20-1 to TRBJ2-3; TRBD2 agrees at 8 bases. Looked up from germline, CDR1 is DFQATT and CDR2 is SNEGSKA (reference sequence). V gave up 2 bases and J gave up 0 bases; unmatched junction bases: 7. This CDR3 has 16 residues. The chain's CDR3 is CSARRGVAGSTDTQYF. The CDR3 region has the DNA TGCAGTGCTAGACGGGGAGTAGCGGGAAGCACAGATACGCAGTATTTT.

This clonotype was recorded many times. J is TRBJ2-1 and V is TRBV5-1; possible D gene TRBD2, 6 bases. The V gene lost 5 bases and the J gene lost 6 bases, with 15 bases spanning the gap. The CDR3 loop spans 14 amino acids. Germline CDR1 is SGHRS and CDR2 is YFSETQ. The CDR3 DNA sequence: TGCGCCAGCAGTGATGCGGGAAGGGCCAATGAGCAGTTCTTC. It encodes CASSDAGRANEQFF.

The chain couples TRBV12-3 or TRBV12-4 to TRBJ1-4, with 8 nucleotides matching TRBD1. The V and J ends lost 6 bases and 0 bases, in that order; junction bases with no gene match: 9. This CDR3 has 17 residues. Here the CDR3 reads CASSLQGVHATNEKLFF. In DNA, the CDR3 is TGTGCCAGCAGCCTACAGGGGGTCCATGCAACTAATGAAAAACTGTTTTTT.

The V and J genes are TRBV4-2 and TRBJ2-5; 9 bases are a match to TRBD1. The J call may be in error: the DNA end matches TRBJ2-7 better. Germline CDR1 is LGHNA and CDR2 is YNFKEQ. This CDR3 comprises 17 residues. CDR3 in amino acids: CASSQGQGIGISYEQYF. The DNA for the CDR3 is TGTGCCAGCAGCCAGGGACAGGGTATAGGAATCTCCTACGAGCAGTACTTC.

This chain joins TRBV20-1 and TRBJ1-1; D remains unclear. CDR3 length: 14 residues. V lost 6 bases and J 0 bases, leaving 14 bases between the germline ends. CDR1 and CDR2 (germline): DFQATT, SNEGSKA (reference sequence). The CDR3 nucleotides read TGCAGTGCGACAAAGTGGCAGTTGAACACTGAAGCTTTCTTT. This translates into CSATKWQLNTEAFF.